This TCR beta chain is from a study of blood T cell repertoires in COVID-19. Study-wide background: Researchers got acute and convalescent COVID-19 samples from the United States, Italy and Spain. PBMCs, B-cell-depleted T cells, or T cells provided the cDNA or gDNA that made up the material.

This CDR3 contains 15 residues. V trimming: 6 bases; J trimming: 0 bases; junction bases outside the gene matches: 8. Looked up from germline, CDR1 is LNHDA and CDR2 is SQIVND (reference sequence). Per the study methods: For nucleated cells, counts were estimated from reference gene primer amplification. TCRdb's copy holds only in-frame clones and misses some; the assay was immunoSEQ multiplex PCR. V and J calls and clone size are copied from that table; D and trimming were computed from the DNA. The sample comprises about 100,000 clones, almost 90% of which are singletons, and 5% rests with the top ten.

The clonotype was recovered from a human donor in a cohort sampled during active COVID-19. Material: peripheral blood. The chain links TRBV19 to TRBJ2-7; 7 bases are shared with TRBD1. The CDR3 DNA sequence: TGTGCCAGTAGACAAAGACAGGGAAGCTCCTACGAGCAGTACTTC. This translates into CASRQRQGSSYEQYF.